This T cell receptor beta chain stems from a study of CD8+ T cells in alopecia areata. Described treatment: oral pan-JAK inhibitor, 5-10 mg twice daily. The study team obtained lesional scalp punch biopsies and peripheral blood from alopecia areata patients. RNA extraction was followed by reverse transcription into cDNA, which acted as the sequencing template. The method was immunoSEQ multiplex PCR; TCRdb's version includes in-frame clones alone and lacks a portion of them. Of around 150,000 clones listed, less than 70% are singletons. This clone was counted between two and nine times. Material: CD4+ T cells sorted from blood, obtained at week 24, from a patient treated with tofacitinib. This TCR was sampled from a human donor with alopecia areata.

This CDR3 reads CASSLDRRATEAFF. CDR3 in DNA: TGTGCCAGCAGTTTGGACAGAAGGGCGACTGAAGCTTTCTTT. The chain couples TRBV27 to TRBJ1-1, with a tentative D call TRBD1 (6 bases). The CDR3 loop spans 14 amino acids. In germline, CDR1 is MNHEY, CDR2 SMNVEV (reference sequence). V was cut by 3 bases and J by 5 bases, with 13 bases left in between.